This TCR beta chain was obtained from a study of Ad26.COV2.S vaccination and SARS-CoV-2 variants. Clones were sequenced by immunoSEQ multiplex PCR, and TCRdb holds only the in-frame ones, with some missing. This table has around 300,000 clones, about 87% appearing once. Regarding treatment: some 19 received Ad26.COV2.S at low or high dose, single or two shots; several received placebo; per-sample allocation not given. At day 63 after the first vaccine or placebo injection, samples were drawn. The source was peripheral blood, collected in a trial of Ad26.COV2.S vaccine versus placebo. The TCR sequence derives from a person aged 18-65 years who received the Ad26.COV2.S COVID-19 vaccine or a placebo.

CDR3 amino acids: CASSLGLGGGADEQFF. Here the CDR3 DNA reads TGTGCCAGCAGCTTAGGATTAGGCGGGGGGGCCGATGAGCAGTTCTTC. This sequence joins TRBV7-9 and TRBJ2-1; TRBD2 matches at 9 bases. The CDR3 is 16 amino acids. Germline CDR1 and CDR2: SEHNR and FQNEAQ (reference sequence). V gave up 1 base and J gave up 8 bases; unmatched junction bases: 9.